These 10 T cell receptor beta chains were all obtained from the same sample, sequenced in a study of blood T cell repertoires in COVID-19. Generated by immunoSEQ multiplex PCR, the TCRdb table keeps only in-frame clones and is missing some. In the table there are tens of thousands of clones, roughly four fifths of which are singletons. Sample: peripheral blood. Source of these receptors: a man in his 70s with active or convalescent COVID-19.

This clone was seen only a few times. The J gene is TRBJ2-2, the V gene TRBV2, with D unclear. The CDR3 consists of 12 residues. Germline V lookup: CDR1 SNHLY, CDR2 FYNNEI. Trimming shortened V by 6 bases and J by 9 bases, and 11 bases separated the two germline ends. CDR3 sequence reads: CASSPQVRELFF. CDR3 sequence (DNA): TGTGCCAGCAGCCCCCAGGTGCGGGAGCTGTTTTTT.

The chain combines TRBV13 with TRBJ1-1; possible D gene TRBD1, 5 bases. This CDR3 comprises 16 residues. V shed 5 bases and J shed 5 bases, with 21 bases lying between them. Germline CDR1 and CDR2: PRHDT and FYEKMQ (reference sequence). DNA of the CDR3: TGTGCCAGCAGCACGACAGATTGGGGTGGTCGGACTGAAGCTTTCTTT. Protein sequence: CASSTTDWGGRTEAFF.

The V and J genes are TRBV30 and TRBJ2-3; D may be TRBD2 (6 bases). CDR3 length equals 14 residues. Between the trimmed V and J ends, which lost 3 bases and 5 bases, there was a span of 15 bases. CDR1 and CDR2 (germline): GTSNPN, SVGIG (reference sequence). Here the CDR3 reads CAWSGGREGDTQYF. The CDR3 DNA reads TGTGCCTGGAGCGGGGGAAGGGAAGGAGATACGCAGTATTTT. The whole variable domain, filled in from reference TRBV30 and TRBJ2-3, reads SQTIHQWPATLVQPVGSPLSLECTVEGTSNPNLYWYRQAAGRGLQLLFYSVGIGQISSEVPQNLSASRPQDRQFILSSKKLLLSDSGFYLCAWSGGREGDTQYFGPGTRLTVL.

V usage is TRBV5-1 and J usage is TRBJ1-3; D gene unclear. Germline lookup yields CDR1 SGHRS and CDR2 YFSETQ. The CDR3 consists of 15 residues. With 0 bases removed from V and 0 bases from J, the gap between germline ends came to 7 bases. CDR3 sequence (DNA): TGCGCCAGCAGCTTGGACAGCAACTCTGGAAACACCATATATTTT. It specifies CASSLDSNSGNTIYF.

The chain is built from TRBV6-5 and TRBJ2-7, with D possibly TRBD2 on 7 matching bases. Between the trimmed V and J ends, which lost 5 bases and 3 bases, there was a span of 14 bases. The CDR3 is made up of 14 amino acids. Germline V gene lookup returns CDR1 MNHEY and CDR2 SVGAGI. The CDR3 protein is CASSRRGPLYEQYF. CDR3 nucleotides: TGTGCCAGCAGTCGGCGGGGGCCCCTCTACGAGCAGTACTTC.

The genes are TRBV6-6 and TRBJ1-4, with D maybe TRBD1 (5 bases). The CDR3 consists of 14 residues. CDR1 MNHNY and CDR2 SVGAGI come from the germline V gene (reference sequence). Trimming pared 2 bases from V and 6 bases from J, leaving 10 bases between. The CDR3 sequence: CASSYVQGYEKLFF. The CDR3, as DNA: TGTGCCAGCAGTTACGTCCAGGGTTATGAAAAACTGTTTTTT.

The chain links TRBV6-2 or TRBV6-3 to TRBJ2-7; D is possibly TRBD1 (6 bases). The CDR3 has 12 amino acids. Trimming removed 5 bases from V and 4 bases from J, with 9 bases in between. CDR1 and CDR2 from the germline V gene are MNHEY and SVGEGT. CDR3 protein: CASSQQGYEQYF. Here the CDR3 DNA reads TGTGCCAGCAGTCAACAGGGATACGAGCAGTACTTC.

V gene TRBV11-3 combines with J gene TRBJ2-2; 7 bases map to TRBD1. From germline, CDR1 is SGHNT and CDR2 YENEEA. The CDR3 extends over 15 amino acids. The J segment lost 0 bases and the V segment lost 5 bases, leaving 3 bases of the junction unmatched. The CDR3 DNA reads TGTGCCAGCAGCCCCGGGACAGCGAACACCGGGGAGCTGTTTTTT. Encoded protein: CASSPGTANTGELFF.

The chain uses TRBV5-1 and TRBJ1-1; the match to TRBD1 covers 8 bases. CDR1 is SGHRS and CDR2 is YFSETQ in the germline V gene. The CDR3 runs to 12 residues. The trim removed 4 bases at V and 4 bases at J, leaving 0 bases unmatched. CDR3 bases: TGCGCCAGCAGCACAGGGGGCACTGAAGCTTTCTTT. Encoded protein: CASSTGGTEAFF.

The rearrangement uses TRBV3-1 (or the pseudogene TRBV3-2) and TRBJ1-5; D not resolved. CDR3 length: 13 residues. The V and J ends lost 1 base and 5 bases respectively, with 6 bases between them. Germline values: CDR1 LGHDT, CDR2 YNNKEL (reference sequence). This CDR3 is CASSQVRDQPQHF. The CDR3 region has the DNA TGTGCCAGCAGCCAAGTGAGGGATCAGCCCCAGCATTTT.